This T cell receptor (beta chain) was sequenced for a study of identical twins. TCRdb recomputed calls from the 5' RACE reads with MiXCR, one row per CDR3 protein. The table shows about 730,000 distinct CDR3 sequences, with 20% to 25% occurring only once. V shed 7 bases and J shed 5 bases, with 17 bases lying between them. This CDR3 contains 14 residues. Germline V gene lookup returns CDR1 MNHNS and CDR2 SASEGT. This clonotype appeared a few times. Its specificity is not known. Study-level results: For out-of-frame beta sequences, excess twin sharing was weaker.

These data also formed part of another study, on T cells expressing NK-cell markers. From that second work: Repertoires of TCR beta were obtained from T cells sorted as CD3+CD56+NKG2C+, CD3+CD56+NKG2C- and CD3+CD56-NKG2C+. HCMV seropositivity characterized most of the eight sequenced donors, and seronegativity one. With an anti-gamma-delta TCR antibody, sorting in several experiments was kept to alpha-beta TCR T cells.

The clonotype comes from a woman younger than 35 in good health. Sequencing was done on a sample of PBMCs. The chain carries TRBV6-1 and TRBJ1-1, with D possibly TRBD1 on 6 matching bases. Here the CDR3 reads CASIDRSGSTEAFF. The CDR3 coding sequence is TGTGCCAGCATTGACAGGTCGGGTAGTACTGAAGCTTTCTTT.